The clone carrying this TCR beta chain has only a few counts. The antigen remains undetermined. This sample stems from a study of identical twins. TCRdb analysed the 5' RACE reads with MiXCR anew, one entry per CDR3 protein. This sample has a few hundred thousand distinct CDR3 sequences, with just under 9.5% found just once. Findings and caveats of the study: The models gave estimates that fell short of the out-of-frame TCR alpha sharing seen in monozygotic twins. Twin pairs had excess sharing that was weaker in beta out-of-frame sequences.

Germline V CDR1 and CDR2: LGHDT, YNNKEL (reference sequence). The CDR3 has 14 residues. V lost 5 bases to trimming and J lost 2 bases, with 13 bases between them. Donors were all healthy Caucasians. This sample also belongs to another study, concerning yellow fever vaccine responses in identical twins.

Sequencing was done on a sample of CD8+ T cells sorted from blood. The receptor's source is a woman younger than 30 in good health. V gene TRBV3-1 combines with J gene TRBJ2-7; D ambiguous. The CDR3 nucleotides read TGTGCCAGCAGCGCCCTTTATACTCCCTACGAGCAGTACTTC. This codes for CASSALYTPYEQYF.